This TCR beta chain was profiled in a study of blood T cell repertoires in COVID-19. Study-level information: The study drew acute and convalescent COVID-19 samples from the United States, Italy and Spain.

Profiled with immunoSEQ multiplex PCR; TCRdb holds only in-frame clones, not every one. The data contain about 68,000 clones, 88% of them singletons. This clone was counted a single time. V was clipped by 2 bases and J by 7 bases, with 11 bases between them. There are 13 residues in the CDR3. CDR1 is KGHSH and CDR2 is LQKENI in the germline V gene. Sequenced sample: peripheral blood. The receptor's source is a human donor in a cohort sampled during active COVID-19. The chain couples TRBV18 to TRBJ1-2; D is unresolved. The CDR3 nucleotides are TGTGCCAGCTCACCAGGAGGGTTAGGTGGCTACACCTTC. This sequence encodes CASSPGGLGGYTF. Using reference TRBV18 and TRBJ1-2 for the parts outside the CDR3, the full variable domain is NAGVMQNPRHLVRRRGQEARLRCSPMKGHSHVYWYRQLPEEGLKFMVYLQKENIIDESGMPKERFSAEFPKEGPSILRIQQVVRGDSAAYFCASSPGGLGGYTFGSGTRLTVV.